The source of this T cell receptor beta chain is a study of blood T cell repertoires in COVID-19. Study at large: Researchers got acute and convalescent COVID-19 samples from the United States, Italy and Spain. Nucleic acid was either cDNA or gDNA, and it came from T cells, B-cell-depleted T cells, or PBMCs.

In the authors' methods: Reference gene primer amplification in the assay estimated nucleated cell counts. The protocol was immunoSEQ multiplex PCR, while the TCRdb copy is restricted to in-frame clones and leaves out a portion. That table supplies the V and J calls and clone size; D and trimming were determined from the DNA. The repertoire holds 250,000 to 300,000 clones, with 75% to 90% as singletons. The CDR3 runs to 17 residues. Germline CDR1 and CDR2: SGHRS and YFSETQ. Losses at the gene ends were 0 bases for V and 0 bases for J; bases not matched to a gene: 6. The chain couples TRBV5-1 to TRBJ1-3; TRBD1 agrees at 7 bases. Specimen: peripheral blood. This sequence originates from a woman in her thirties or forties with acute or convalescent COVID-19. CDR3 loop: CASSLVPGTVSGNTIYF. CDR3 in DNA: TGCGCCAGCAGCTTGGTCCCCGGGACAGTCTCTGGAAACACCATATATTTT. Complete variable domain (other parts from reference TRBV5-1 and TRBJ1-3): KAGVTQTPRYLIKTRGQQVTLSCSPISGHRSVSWYQQTPGQGLQFLFEYFSETQRNKGNFPGRFSGRQFSNSRSEMNVSTLELGDSALYLCASSLVPGTVSGNTIYFGEGSWLTVV.